Sequencing of this T cell receptor beta chain was carried out in a study of T cell responses to AZD1222 COVID-19 vaccine. Repertoires were generated with immunoSEQ multiplex PCR, while TCRdb's copy carries only in-frame clones and drops some. The repertoire holds around 50,000 clones, about 86% seen once, with roughly 10% in the top ten. On this clone: Its target is unknown.

Study-wide results and limits: Two AZD1222 doses significantly raised spike-specific TCR breadth and depth over controls. The reported proportion of spike-specific TCRs targeting unmutated variant regions was nearly half. Spike-spanning, vaccine-associated CD4 TCRs were dominant at 160-218 and 743-854. The donors showed a predominance of white British ancestry and of females, with possible underestimation of clonal diversity.

V was trimmed by 7 bases and J by 3 bases, leaving 18 bases between them. The CDR3 consists of 15 residues. The V gene's germline CDR1 is MGHDK and CDR2 SYGVNS. The receptor was derived from an adult in good health. Sequenced material: peripheral blood, taken on day 0 of AZD1222 vaccination. The chain is built from TRBV25-1 and TRBJ1-2; D might be TRBD1 (5 bases). CDR3 bases: TGTGCCAGCATAGGAGTGATAGGCAGGGACTATGGCTACACCTTC. Its translation: CASIGVIGRDYGYTF.